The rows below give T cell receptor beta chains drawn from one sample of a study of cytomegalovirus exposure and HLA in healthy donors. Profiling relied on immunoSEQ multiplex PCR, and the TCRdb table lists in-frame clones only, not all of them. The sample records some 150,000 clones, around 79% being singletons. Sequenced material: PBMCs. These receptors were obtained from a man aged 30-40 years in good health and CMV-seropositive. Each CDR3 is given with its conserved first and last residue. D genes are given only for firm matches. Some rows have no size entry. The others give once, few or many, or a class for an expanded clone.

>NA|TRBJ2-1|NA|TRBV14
CASSPSLLDEQFF
TGTGCCAGCAGCCCAAGCCTTTTGGATGAGCAGTTCTTC
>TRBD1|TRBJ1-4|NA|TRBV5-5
CASSYQGAGEKLFF
TGTGCCAGCAGCTACCAGGGGGCTGGTGAAAAACTGTTTTTT
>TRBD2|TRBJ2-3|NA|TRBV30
CAWTIAGGGTDTQYF
TGTGCCTGGACGATAGCGGGAGGAGGCACAGATACGCAGTATTTT
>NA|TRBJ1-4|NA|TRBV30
CASTATNEKLFF
TGTGCCTCAACAGCAACTAATGAAAAACTGTTTTTT
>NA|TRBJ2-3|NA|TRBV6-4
CASSDQNTDTQYF
TGTGCCAGCAGTGACCAGAACACAGATACGCAGTATTTT
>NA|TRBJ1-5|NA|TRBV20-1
CSARVDKPQHF
TGCAGTGCTAGAGTTGACAAGCCCCAGCATTTT
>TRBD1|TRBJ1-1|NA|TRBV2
CASSGQGATEAFF
TGTGCCAGCAGCGGACAGGGCGCGACTGAAGCTTTCTTT
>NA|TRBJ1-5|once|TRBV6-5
CASSYSRANQPQHF
TGTGCCAGCAGTTACTCCAGGGCCAATCAGCCCCAGCATTTT
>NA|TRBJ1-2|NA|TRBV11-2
CASSLGGYYGYTF
TGTGCCAGCAGCTTAGGAGGGTACTATGGCTACACCTTC
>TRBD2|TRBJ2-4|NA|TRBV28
CASSPPVKRGGRDSQYF
TGTGCCAGCAGCCCCCCTGTTAAGCGGGGGGGCAGGGACAGTCAGTACTTC
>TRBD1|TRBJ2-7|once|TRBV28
CATYRTGGDEQYF
TGTGCCACCTACCGGACAGGGGGCGACGAGCAGTACTTC
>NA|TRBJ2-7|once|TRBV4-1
CASSQEVQGSFHEQYF
TGCGCCAGCAGCCAAGAGGTCCAGGGAAGTTTCCACGAGCAGTACTTC
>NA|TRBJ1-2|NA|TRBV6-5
CASSYSTPEYGGYTF
TGTGCCAGCAGTTACTCGACCCCGGAGTATGGGGGCTACACCTTC
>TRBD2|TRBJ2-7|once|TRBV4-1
CASSQDLSGSYEQYF
TGCGCCAGCAGCCAAGATCTCAGCGGGAGTTACGAGCAGTACTTC
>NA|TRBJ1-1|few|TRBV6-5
CASRDRGYTEAFF
TGTGCCAGCAGGGACAGAGGGTACACTGAAGCTTTCTTT
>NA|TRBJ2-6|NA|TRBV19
CASSIPDFSGANVLTF
TGTGCCAGTAGTATCCCGGACTTCTCTGGGGCCAACGTCCTGACTTTC